A single T cell receptor (beta chain) is shown here with its context. The data stem from a study of sequential checkpoint blockade in melanoma. Study details: Arm A got nivolumab then ipilimumab; arm B the reverse, 1:1. Each arm's sequence ended with maintenance nivolumab.

This CDR3 spans 13 amino acids. Per the germline V gene, CDR1 is SGHAT and CDR2 is FQDESV (reference sequence). The junction had 8 bases not matched to a gene; V was cut back by 6 bases and J by 7 bases. Treatment meaning: randomized to nivolumab then ipilimumab (arm A) or the reverse (arm B). DNA-damaging chemotherapy had not been given to any patient beforehand. Sorted cells were live CD3+CD8+, lacking CD19 and CD56, from PBMCs. The method was immunoSEQ multiplex PCR; TCRdb's version includes in-frame clones alone and lacks a portion of them. There are over 10,000 clones in the sample; around two thirds occur only once, and 22% lies in the top ten.

The sequencing used CD8+ T cells sorted from blood (inferred from file names), collected from a patient given nivolumab and ipilimumab in sequence. This chain uses TRBV11-1 with TRBJ1-1; the match to TRBD1 covers 7 bases. The receptor's source is a human donor with melanoma. This CDR3 is CASRTGYQVEAFF. In nucleotides, the CDR3 is TGTGCCAGCAGGACAGGGTATCAGGTTGAAGCTTTCTTT.